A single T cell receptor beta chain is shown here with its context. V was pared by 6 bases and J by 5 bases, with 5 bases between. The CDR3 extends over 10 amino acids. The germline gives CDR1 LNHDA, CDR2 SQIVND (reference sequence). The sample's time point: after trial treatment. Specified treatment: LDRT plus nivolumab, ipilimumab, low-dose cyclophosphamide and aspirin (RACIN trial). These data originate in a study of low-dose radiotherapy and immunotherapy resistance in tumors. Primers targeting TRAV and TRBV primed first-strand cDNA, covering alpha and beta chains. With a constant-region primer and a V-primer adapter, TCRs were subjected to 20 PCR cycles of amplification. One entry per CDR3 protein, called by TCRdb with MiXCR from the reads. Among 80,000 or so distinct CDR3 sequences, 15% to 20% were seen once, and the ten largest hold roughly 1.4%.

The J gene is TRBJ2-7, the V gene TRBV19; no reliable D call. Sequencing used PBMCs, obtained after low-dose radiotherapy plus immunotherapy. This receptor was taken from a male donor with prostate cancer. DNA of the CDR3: TGTGCCAGTAGGGTCCACGAGCAGTACTTC. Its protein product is CASRVHEQYF.